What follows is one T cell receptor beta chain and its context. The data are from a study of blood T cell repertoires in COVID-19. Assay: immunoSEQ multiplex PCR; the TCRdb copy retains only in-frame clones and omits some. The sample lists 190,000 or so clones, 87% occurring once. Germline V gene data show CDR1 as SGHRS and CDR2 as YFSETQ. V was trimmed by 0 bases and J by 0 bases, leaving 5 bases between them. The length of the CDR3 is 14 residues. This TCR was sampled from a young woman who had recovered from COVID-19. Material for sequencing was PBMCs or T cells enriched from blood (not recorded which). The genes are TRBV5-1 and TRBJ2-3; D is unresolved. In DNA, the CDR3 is TGCGCCAGCAGCTTGGGGCGGAGCACAGATACGCAGTATTTT. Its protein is CASSLGRSTDTQYF.